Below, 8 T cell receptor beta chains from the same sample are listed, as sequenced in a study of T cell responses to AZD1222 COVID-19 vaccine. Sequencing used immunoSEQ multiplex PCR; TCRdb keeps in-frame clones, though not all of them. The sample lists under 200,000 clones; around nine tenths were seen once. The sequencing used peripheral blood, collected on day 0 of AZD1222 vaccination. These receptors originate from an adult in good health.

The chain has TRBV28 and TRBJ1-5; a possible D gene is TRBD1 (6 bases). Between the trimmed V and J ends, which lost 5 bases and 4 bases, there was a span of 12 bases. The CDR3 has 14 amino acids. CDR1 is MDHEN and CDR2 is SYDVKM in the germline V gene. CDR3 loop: CASSETGGNQPQHF. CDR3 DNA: TGTGCCAGCAGTGAGACAGGCGGTAATCAGCCCCAGCATTTT.

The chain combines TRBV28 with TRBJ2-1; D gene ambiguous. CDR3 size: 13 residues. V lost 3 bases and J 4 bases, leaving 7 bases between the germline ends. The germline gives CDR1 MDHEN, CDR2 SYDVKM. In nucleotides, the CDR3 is TGTGCCAGCAGTTTCGGGCAATACAATGAGCAGTTCTTC. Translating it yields CASSFGQYNEQFF.

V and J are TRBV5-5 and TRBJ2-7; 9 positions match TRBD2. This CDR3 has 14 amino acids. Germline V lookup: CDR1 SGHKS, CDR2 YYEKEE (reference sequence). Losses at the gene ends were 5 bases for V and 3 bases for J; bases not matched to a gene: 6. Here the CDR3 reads CASSLREGRYEQYF. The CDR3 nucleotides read TGTGCCAGCAGTTTGCGGGAGGGCCGCTACGAGCAGTACTTC.

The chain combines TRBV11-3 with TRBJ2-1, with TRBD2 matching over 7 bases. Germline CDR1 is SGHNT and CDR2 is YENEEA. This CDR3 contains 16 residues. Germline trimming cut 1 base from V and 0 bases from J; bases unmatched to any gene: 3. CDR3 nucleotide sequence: TGTGCCAGCAGCTTAGGCCTAGCGGACTCCTACAATGAGCAGTTCTTC. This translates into CASSLGLADSYNEQFF.

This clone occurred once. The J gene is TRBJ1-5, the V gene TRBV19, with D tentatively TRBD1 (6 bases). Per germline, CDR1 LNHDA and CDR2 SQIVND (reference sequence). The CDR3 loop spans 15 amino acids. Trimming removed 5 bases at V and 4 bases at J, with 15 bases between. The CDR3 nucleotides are TGTGCCAGTAGTTCGAGACTCCAGGGGAATCAGCCCCAGCATTTT. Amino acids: CASSSRLQGNQPQHF.

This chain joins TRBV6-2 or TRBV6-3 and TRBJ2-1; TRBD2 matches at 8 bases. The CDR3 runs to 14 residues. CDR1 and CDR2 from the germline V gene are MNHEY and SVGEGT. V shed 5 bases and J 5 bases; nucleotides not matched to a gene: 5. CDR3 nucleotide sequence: TGTGCCAGCAGTAGCGTAGCGGGGAACAATGAGCAGTTCTTC. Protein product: CASSSVAGNNEQFF.

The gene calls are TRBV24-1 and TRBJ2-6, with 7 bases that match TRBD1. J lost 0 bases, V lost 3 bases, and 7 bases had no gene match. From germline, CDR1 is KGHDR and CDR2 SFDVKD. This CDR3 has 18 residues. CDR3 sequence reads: CATSDPRGPYSGANVLTF. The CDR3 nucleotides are TGTGCCACCAGTGATCCGAGGGGGCCATACTCTGGGGCCAACGTCCTGACTTTC.

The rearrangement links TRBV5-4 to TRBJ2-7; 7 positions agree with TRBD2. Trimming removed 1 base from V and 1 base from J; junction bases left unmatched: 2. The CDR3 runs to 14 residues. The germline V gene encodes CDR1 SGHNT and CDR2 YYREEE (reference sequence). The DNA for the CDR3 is TGTGCCAGCAGCTTGAGGCGGGAGTCCTACGAGCAGTACTTC. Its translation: CASSLRRESYEQYF.